The clone carrying this T cell receptor beta chain occurred a few times. The target antigen is unknown. V lost 4 bases to trimming and J lost 1 base, with 10 bases between them. The CDR3 has 14 amino acids. Per the germline V gene, CDR1 is LGHNA and CDR2 is YNFKEQ. These data are taken from a study of T cell repertoires in cytomegalovirus infection. Across the whole study: CMV infection plus the matching HLA type was flagged by public TCR beta signatures. Regarding the study as a whole: Dominating the ex vivo response were TCR beta clonotypes that were CMV-specific and HLA-C-restricted. Pooled public TCR beta family frequency picked out CMV carriers with the relevant HLA.

Via MiXCR, TCRdb re-called the reads, giving one row per CDR3 protein. Seen here are about 490,000 distinct CDR3 sequences, 16% observed once, and the top ten hold around 25%. The receptor comes from a human donor in good health (CMV status not recorded). Some clones in this sample may be carry-over from other donors' samples. The source material was CD8+ T cells from PBMCs. The V call is TRBV4-2, the J call TRBJ1-2, with D unclear. CDR3 DNA sequence: TGTGCCAGCAGCCCCCGACGGAGTAACTATGGCTACACCTTC. It translates to CASSPRRSNYGYTF.